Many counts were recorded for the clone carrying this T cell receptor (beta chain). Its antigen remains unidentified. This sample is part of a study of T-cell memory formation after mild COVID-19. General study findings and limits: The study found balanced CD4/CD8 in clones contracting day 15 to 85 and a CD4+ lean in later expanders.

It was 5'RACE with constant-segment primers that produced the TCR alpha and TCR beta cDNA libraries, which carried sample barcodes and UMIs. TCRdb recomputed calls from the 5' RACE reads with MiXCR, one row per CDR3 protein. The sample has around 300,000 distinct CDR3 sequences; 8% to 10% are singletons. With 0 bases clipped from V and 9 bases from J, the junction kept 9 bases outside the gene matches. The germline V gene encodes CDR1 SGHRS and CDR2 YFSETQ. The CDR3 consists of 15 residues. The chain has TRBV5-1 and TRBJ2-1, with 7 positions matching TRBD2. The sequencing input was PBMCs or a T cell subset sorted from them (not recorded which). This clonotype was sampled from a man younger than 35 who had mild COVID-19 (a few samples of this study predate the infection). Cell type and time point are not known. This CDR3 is CASSLVPGLRSEQFF. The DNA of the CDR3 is TGCGCCAGCAGCTTGGTCCCGGGACTAAGGAGTGAGCAGTTCTTC.